The 25 T cell receptor beta chains below were found in one sample sequenced in a study of T-cell memory formation after mild COVID-19. TCRdb called the 5' RACE reads again in MiXCR, with one record for every CDR3 protein. The sample contains about 360,000 distinct CDR3 sequences, over 13% of which appear only once. Sequencing was carried out using PBMCs or a T cell subset sorted from them (not recorded which). The receptor source for this set is a man between 18 and 29 years old who had mild COVID-19 (a few samples of this study predate the infection). Cell type and time point are not known.

This clonotype was seen only once. The chain has TRBV20-1 and TRBJ2-7; D unresolved. This CDR3 comprises 11 residues. Germline V gene data show CDR1 as DFQATT and CDR2 as SNEGSKA (reference sequence). The germline V and J ends were trimmed by 3 bases and 5 bases, with 8 bases remaining between them. Here the CDR3 DNA reads TGCAGTGCTAGCCATACAGACGAGCAGTACGTC. This gives the protein CSASHTDEQYV.

This clonotype appeared a few times. The genes are TRBV15 and TRBJ2-3; D possibly corresponds to TRBD2 (5 bases). Germline assignment: CDR1 LNHNV and CDR2 YYDKDF (reference sequence). Trimming pared 4 bases from V and 2 bases from J, leaving 13 bases between. The CDR3 spans 15 residues. The CDR3 DNA reads as TGTGCCACCAGCACCCAACCCGGGGTCACAGATACGCAGTATTTT. Encoded protein: CATSTQPGVTDTQYF.

This clonotype has a handful of counts. The chain recombines TRBV5-1 with TRBJ1-2; 8 nucleotides align to TRBD1. This CDR3 comprises 18 residues. V shed 4 bases, J shed 4 bases, and the junction held 18 bases outside the gene matches. The germline gives CDR1 SGHRS, CDR2 YFSETQ. The CDR3 bases are TGCGCCAGCAGCCCAAAGAGACAGGGGACTTTACGACTCTATGGCTACACCTTC. This gives the protein CASSPKRQGTLRLYGYTF.

CDR3 nucleotide sequence: TGCGCCAGCAGCTTGTCGGGGGGTACAAGGGGGCAAGAGACCCAGTACTTC. Translating it yields CASSLSGGTRGQETQYF. The rearrangement joins TRBV5-1 to TRBJ2-5; D might be TRBD2 (7 bases). Germline-derived CDR1 and CDR2 are SGHRS and YFSETQ. CDR3 length: 17 amino acids. V was pared by 1 base and J by 2 bases, with 18 bases between.

This sequence joins TRBV4-1 and TRBJ2-1, with TRBD1 matching 10 bases. CDR3 length equals 15 residues. The V and J ends lost 3 bases and 8 bases, in that order; junction bases with no gene match: 7. Per germline, CDR1 MGHRA and CDR2 YSYEKL. CDR3 nucleotide sequence: TGCGCCAGCAGCCACCGGGACAGGGGTCGCGATGAGCAGTTCTTC. This sequence encodes CASSHRDRGRDEQFF.

This chain joins TRBV5-1 and TRBJ1-4, with 8 bases matching TRBD1. Germline lookup yields CDR1 SGHRS and CDR2 YFSETQ. The CDR3 runs to 13 residues. The junction had 4 bases not matched to a gene; V was cut back by 4 bases and J by 8 bases. The chain's CDR3 is CASSPRTGEKLFF. For the CDR3, the DNA is TGCGCCAGCAGCCCACGGACAGGGGAAAAACTGTTTTTT.

This clonotype was seen many times. This chain connects TRBV7-2 to TRBJ2-3; the match to TRBD2 covers 11 bases. V was clipped by 5 bases and J by 7 bases; unmatched bases: 5. CDR1 SGHTA and CDR2 FQGNSA come from the germline V gene. The CDR3 length is 14 residues. CDR3 nucleotides: TGTGCCAGCAGCCAGACTAGCGGGGAGAATACGCAGTATTTT. Its translation is CASSQTSGENTQYF.

The V and J genes are TRBV7-2 and TRBJ1-2, with 7 positions matching TRBD1. The CDR3 covers 14 residues. The J segment lost 7 bases and the V segment lost 3 bases, leaving 8 bases of the junction unmatched. Germline CDR1 SGHTA, CDR2 FQGNSA. The CDR3 here is CASSLSDRIGGYTF. In DNA, the CDR3 is TGTGCCAGCAGCTTGTCGGACAGGATTGGTGGCTACACCTTC. The variable domain in full, with the rest retrieved from reference TRBV7-2 and TRBJ1-2, is GAGVSQSPSNKVTEKGKDVELRCDPISGHTALYWYRQSLGQGLEFLIYFQGNSAPDKSGLPSDRFSAERTGGSVSTLTIQRTQQEDSAVYLCASSLSDRIGGYTFGSGTRLTVV.

This clonotype was recorded at least ten times. The rearrangement uses TRBV6-5 and TRBJ2-7; the match to TRBD1 covers 8 bases. The CDR3 contains 15 residues. V lost 4 bases to trimming and J lost 6 bases; unmatched junction nucleotides: 11. CDR1 MNHEY and CDR2 SVGAGI come from the germline V gene. The DNA of the CDR3 is TGTGCCAGCAGTTTCCGAGCTACAGGGGGTGGCGAGCAGTACGTC. This encodes CASSFRATGGGEQYV.

The chain employs TRBV4-2 and TRBJ2-5; D is unclear. The V gene's germline CDR1 is LGHNA and CDR2 YNFKEQ. V was pared by 0 bases and J by 0 bases, with 2 bases between. The CDR3 runs to 13 residues. CDR3 in DNA: TGTGCCAGCAGCCAAGACTACCAAGAGACCCAGTACTTC. This encodes CASSQDYQETQYF.

This chain's CDR3 is CASSYGQVNSPLHF. The CDR3 DNA reads TGTGCCAGCAGTTATGGACAGGTGAATTCACCCCTCCACTTT. The chain joins TRBV6-5 to TRBJ1-6; 7 bases fit TRBD1. This CDR3 is 14 amino acids long. The junction had 3 bases not matched to a gene; V was cut back by 3 bases and J by 7 bases. Per germline, CDR1 MNHEY and CDR2 SVGAGI.

The table lists this clonotype with a few counts. J is TRBJ2-7 and V is TRBV20-1; D possibly corresponds to TRBD2 (6 bases). Germline CDR1 is DFQATT and CDR2 is SNEGSKA (reference sequence). This CDR3 contains 13 residues. Trimming left V 6 bases short and J 6 bases short, with 18 bases between. The CDR3 sequence: CSAIIPLGGEQYV. The DNA of the CDR3 is TGCAGTGCGATAATTCCCCTCGGGGGCGAGCAGTACGTC.

With respect to this clonotype: At one end, the junction sequence differs from germline, possibly due to a read error. CDR3 nucleotide sequence: TGTGCCAGCGGCTTATCACGCGGGGTAACTAATGAAAAACTGTTTTTT. It codes for CASGLSRGVTNEKLFF. This rearrangement joins TRBV11-2 to TRBJ1-4, with D unresolved. In germline, CDR1 is SGHAT, CDR2 FQNNGV. This CDR3 is 16 amino acids long.

The DNA of the CDR3 is TGTGCCAGCAGGAAGCGGGGGGCCATCACAGATACGCAGTATTTT. Translated, it gives CASRKRGAITDTQYF. The chain carries TRBV11-3 and TRBJ2-3, with 9 bases matching TRBD2. The CDR3 is made up of 15 amino acids. Per germline, CDR1 SGHNT and CDR2 YENEEA. V shed 6 bases and J 2 bases; nucleotides not matched to a gene: 6.

This clonotype has just a few counts. This chain joins TRBV5-4 and TRBJ1-1; the D is unclear. The germline V gene has CDR1 SGHNT and CDR2 YYREEE (reference sequence). This CDR3 spans 15 amino acids. V was pared by 4 bases and J by 5 bases, with 18 bases between. The CDR3 region is CASSQASGTRTEAFF. The CDR3 nucleotides read TGTGCCAGCAGCCAGGCGTCCGGAACGAGAACTGAAGCTTTCTTT.

This clonotype was observed a handful of times. J is TRBJ2-7 and V is TRBV6-5, with 14 bases aligning to TRBD2. The germline CDR1 and CDR2 sequences are MNHEY and SVGAGI. The CDR3 is made up of 16 amino acids. V trimming: 4 bases; J trimming: 2 bases; junction bases outside the gene matches: 4. CDR3 amino acids: CASSSPTSGGAYEQYF. In nucleotides, the CDR3 is TGTGCCAGCAGTTCACCGACTAGCGGGGGGGCCTACGAGCAGTACTTC.

The chain employs TRBV7-9 and TRBJ2-4, with D maybe TRBD1 (6 bases). V lost 1 base, J lost 5 bases, and 21 bases lay in between. CDR1 is SEHNR and CDR2 is FQNEAQ in the germline V gene (reference sequence). This CDR3 comprises 18 residues. DNA of the CDR3: TGTGCCAGCAGCTTAGATTCAGCGTGGGTACAGGGCGAAAACATTCAGTACTTC. As protein: CASSLDSAWVQGENIQYF.

This clonotype was observed a handful of times. V usage is TRBV11-2 and J usage is TRBJ2-3; 7 bases align to TRBD1. V gave up 0 bases and J gave up 2 bases; unmatched junction bases: 5. Germline V gene data show CDR1 as SGHAT and CDR2 as FQNNGV. The CDR3 consists of 16 residues. For the CDR3, the DNA is TGTGCCAGCAGCTTAGAAGCGACAGGGTTCACAGATACGCAGTATTTT. Amino acid sequence: CASSLEATGFTDTQYF.

The sample holds many counts of this clonotype. The rearrangement links TRBV6-5 to TRBJ2-6; TRBD1 or TRBD2 may be the D gene (5 bases each). Trimming left V 6 bases short and J 0 bases short, with 15 bases between. CDR1 and CDR2 from the germline V gene are MNHEY and SVGAGI. CDR3 length: 17 residues. This CDR3 reads CASRSSGRTSGANVLTF. The DNA of the CDR3 is TGTGCCAGCAGGTCCTCGGGACGGACCTCTGGGGCCAACGTCCTGACTTTC.

The V and J genes are TRBV7-8 and TRBJ2-3, with 8 bases lining up with TRBD1. The germline V gene encodes CDR1 SGHVS and CDR2 FQNEAQ. The CDR3 is made up of 16 amino acids. V lost 0 bases and J lost 2; bases outside the gene matches: 4. CDR3 in DNA: TGTGCCAGCAGCTTAGCGAGTCAGGGGGCCACAGATACGCAGTATTTT. Translated: CASSLASQGATDTQYF.

This clonotype has a handful of counts. The chain links TRBV7-8 to TRBJ2-1; 15 nucleotides align to TRBD2. The ends lost 5 bases at V and 7 bases at J; junction bases unmatched: 3. The CDR3 length is 15 residues. Germline CDR1 is SGHVS and CDR2 is FQNEAQ. CDR3 sequence reads: CASSAGTSGGNEQFF. CDR3 coding DNA: TGTGCCAGCAGCGCCGGGACTAGCGGGGGGAATGAGCAGTTCTTC.

The rearrangement joins TRBV7-9 to TRBJ1-1; D gene ambiguous. This CDR3 has 13 amino acids. V was cut by 1 base and J by 5 bases, with 8 bases left in between. CDR1 is SEHNR and CDR2 is FQNEAQ in the germline V gene (reference sequence). Here the CDR3 reads CASSLDSLTEAFF. The CDR3, as DNA: TGTGCCAGCAGCTTAGATAGTTTGACTGAAGCTTTCTTT.

This chain connects TRBV7-2 to TRBJ2-7; no firm D call. V was cut by 3 bases and J by 1 base, with 13 bases left in between. Looked up from germline, CDR1 is SGHTA and CDR2 is FQGNSA. This CDR3 comprises 15 residues. In DNA, the CDR3 is TGTGCCAGCAGCTTGGGCCCGGATCTTTCCTACGAGCAGTACGTC. This translates into CASSLGPDLSYEQYV.

The V gene is TRBV5-1, the J gene TRBJ1-2; D is perhaps TRBD1 (6 bases). Trimming removed 0 bases at V and 2 bases at J, with 11 bases between. CDR3 length equals 15 residues. CDR1 and CDR2 from the germline V gene are SGHRS and YFSETQ. CDR3 nucleotide sequence: TGCGCCAGCAGCTTGGTTGTGGGGGCGAACTATGGCTACACCTTC. Amino acid sequence: CASSLVVGANYGYTF.

The V call is TRBV6-5, the J call TRBJ1-6; D is unclear. CDR1 and CDR2 (germline): MNHEY, SVGAGI. Trimming pared 2 bases from V and 10 bases from J, leaving 21 bases between. CDR3 length equals 17 residues. The CDR3 region has the DNA TGTGCCAGCAGTTACCGCCCAGCGACTTACTCGATCTCACCCCTCCACTTT. As protein: CASSYRPATYSISPLHF.